This T cell receptor (beta chain) was found in a study of T cell repertoires in cytomegalovirus infection. This clonotype has only a few counts. Its specificity is unknown. Germline assignment: CDR1 SGHVS and CDR2 FQNEAQ. Trimming left V 8 bases short and J 0 bases short, with 16 bases between. The CDR3 spans 16 residues. TCRdb recomputed calls from the reads with MiXCR, one row per CDR3 protein. The sample shows some 920,000 distinct CDR3 sequences, around 31% of them seen only once. This clonotype was sampled from a human donor in good health (CMV status not recorded). Some clones in this sample may be carry-over from other donors' samples. J is TRBJ2-2 and V is TRBV7-8; possibly TRBD2 for D (7 bases). The input for sequencing was cultured CD8+ T cells from PBMCs, taken from culture after CMV antigen stimulation. As DNA, the CDR3 is TGTGCCAGCTTGCGAGGGGGGGATTCGAACACCGGGGAGCTGTTTTTT. This encodes CASLRGGDSNTGELFF.